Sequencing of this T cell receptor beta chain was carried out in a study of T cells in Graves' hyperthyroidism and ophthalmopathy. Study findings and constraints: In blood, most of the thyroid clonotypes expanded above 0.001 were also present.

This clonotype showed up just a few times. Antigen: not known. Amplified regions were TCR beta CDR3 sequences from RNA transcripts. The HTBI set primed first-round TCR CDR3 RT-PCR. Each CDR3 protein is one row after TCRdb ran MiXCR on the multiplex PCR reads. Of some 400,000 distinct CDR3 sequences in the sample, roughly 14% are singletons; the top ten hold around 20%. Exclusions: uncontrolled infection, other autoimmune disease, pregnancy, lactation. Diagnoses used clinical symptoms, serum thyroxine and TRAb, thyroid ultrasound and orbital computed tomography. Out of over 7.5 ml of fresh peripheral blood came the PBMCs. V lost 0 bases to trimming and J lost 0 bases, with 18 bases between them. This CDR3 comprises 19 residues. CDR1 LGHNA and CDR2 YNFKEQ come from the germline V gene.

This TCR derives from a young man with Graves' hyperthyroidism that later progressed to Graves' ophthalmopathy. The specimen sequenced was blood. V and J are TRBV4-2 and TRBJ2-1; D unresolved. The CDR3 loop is CASSQDQVTLTSSYNEQFF. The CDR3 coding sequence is TGTGCCAGCAGCCAAGATCAGGTAACCCTAACCAGCTCCTACAATGAGCAGTTCTTC.